Sequencing of this T cell receptor (beta chain) was carried out in a study of breast tumors, draining lymph nodes, adjacent tissues. Whole-study results and caveats: Compared with basal-like, luminal-like tumors shared significantly more repertoire with nontumor tissue. Findings are consistent with lymph node origin and intratumoral expansion of most tumor T cells.

One entry per CDR3 protein, called by TCRdb with MiXCR from the multiplex PCR reads. The data contain about 13,000 distinct CDR3 sequences, 50% of them singletons. In the case of this clonotype: Antigen specificity is unknown. Possible read error: a much larger clone is one base away.

The CDR3 runs 15 residues. The germline V gene has CDR1 DFQATT and CDR2 SNEGSKA (reference sequence). The V and J genes are TRBV20-1 and TRBJ1-3, with D perhaps TRBD1 (6 bases). The specimen sequenced was tumor-adjacent breast tissue. The sequence was collected from a female donor with breast cancer. Some clones in this sample may be carry-over from other donors' samples. The CDR3 sequence: CSARGDKSSANTIYF. CDR3 sequence (DNA): TGCAGTGCCAGGGGCGACAAGAGCTCTGCAAACACCATATATTTT.